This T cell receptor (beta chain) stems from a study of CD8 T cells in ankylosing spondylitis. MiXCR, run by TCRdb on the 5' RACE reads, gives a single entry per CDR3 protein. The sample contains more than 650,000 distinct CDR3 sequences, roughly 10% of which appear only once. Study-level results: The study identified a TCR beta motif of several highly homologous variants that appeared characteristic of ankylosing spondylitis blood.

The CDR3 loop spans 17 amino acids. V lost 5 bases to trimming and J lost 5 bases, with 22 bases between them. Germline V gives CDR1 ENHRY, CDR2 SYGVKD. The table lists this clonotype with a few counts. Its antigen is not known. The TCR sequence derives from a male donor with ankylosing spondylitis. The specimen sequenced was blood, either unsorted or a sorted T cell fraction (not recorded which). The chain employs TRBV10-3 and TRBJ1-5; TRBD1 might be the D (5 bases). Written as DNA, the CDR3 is TGTGCCATCAGTTCGACGGCCGGCAGGGAGGGCTATCAGCCCCAGCATTTT. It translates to CAISSTAGREGYQPQHF.